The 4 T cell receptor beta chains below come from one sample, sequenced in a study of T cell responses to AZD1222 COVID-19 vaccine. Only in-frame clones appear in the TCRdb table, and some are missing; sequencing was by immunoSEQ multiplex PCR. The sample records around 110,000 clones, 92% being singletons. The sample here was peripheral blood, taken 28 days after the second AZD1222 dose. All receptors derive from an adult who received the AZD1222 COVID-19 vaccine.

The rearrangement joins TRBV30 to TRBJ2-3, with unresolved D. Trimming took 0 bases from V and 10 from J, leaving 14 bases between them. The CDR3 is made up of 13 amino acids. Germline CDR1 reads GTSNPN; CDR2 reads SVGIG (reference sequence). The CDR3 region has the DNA TGTGCCTGGAGTGTTACGCCGGCCTACTCGCAGTATTTT. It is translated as CAWSVTPAYSQYF.

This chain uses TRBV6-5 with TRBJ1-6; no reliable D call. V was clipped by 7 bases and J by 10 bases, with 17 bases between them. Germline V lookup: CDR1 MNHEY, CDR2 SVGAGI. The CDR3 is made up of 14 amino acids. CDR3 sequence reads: CASTPDRGASPLHF. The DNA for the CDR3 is TGTGCCAGCACCCCGGACCGTGGAGCCTCACCCCTCCACTTT.

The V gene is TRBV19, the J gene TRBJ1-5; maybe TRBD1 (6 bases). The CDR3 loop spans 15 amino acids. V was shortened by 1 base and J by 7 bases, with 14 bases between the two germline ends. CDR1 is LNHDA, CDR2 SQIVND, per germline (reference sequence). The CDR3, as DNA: TGTGCCAGTAGTATAGCCGGGTCGGGGGGCCAGCCCCAGCATTTT. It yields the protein CASSIAGSGGQPQHF. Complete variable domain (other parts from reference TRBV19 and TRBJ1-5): DGGITQSPKYLFRKEGQNVTLSCEQNLNHDAMYWYRQDPGQGLRLIYYSQIVNDFQKGDIAEGYSVSREKKESFPLTVTSAQKNPTAFYLCASSIAGSGGQPQHFGDGTRLSIL.

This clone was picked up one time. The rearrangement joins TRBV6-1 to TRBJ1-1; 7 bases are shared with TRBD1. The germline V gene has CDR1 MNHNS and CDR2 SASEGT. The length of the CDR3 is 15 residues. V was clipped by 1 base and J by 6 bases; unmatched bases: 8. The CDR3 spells CASSEEETGLPEAFF. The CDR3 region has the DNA TGTGCCAGCAGTGAAGAAGAGACAGGGCTGCCTGAAGCTTTCTTT.